This TCR beta chain is from a study of blood T cell repertoires in COVID-19. CDR1 and CDR2 from the germline V gene are SGHRS and YFSETQ. The CDR3 has 16 residues. The J segment lost 2 bases and the V segment lost 4 bases, leaving 8 bases of the junction unmatched. This table comes from immunoSEQ multiplex PCR, and its TCRdb copy is limited to in-frame clones, with some not included. The table has tens of thousands of clones, 80% to 95% seen once. The sequence was collected from an elderly man with acute or convalescent COVID-19. This chain joins TRBV5-1 and TRBJ2-1, with TRBD2 matching 8 bases. Input material: peripheral blood. The CDR3 bases are TGCGCCAGCAGCCCCGGGGGGGAGGCGCCCTACAATGAGCAGTTCTTC. Translated: CASSPGGEAPYNEQFF.